These 27 T cell receptor beta chains were sequenced from one sample in a study of cytomegalovirus exposure and HLA in healthy donors. Using immunoSEQ multiplex PCR, the repertoire was profiled, and TCRdb retains in-frame clones only, with some absent. The table records some 90,000 clones, around 96% of them present only once. Sample: PBMCs. The receptors were sampled from a young man in good health and CMV-seronegative.

The CDR3 sequence: CASSLEAADTDTQYF. In DNA, the CDR3 is TGCGCCAGCAGCTTGGAAGCGGCCGACACAGATACGCAGTATTTT. This chain connects TRBV5-1 to TRBJ2-3, with TRBD2 as a possible D gene (5 bases). The CDR3 loop spans 15 amino acids. The germline V gene has CDR1 SGHRS and CDR2 YFSETQ. Trimming pared 0 bases from V and 2 bases from J, leaving 10 bases between. The full variable domain, in which reference TRBV5-1 and TRBJ2-3 provide the parts outside the CDR3, is KAGVTQTPRYLIKTRGQQVTLSCSPISGHRSVSWYQQTPGQGLQFLFEYFSETQRNKGNFPGRFSGRQFSNSRSEMNVSTLELGDSALYLCASSLEAADTDTQYFGPGTRLTVL.

The rearrangement joins TRBV5-4 to TRBJ2-3, with D possibly being TRBD1 (6 bases). V was trimmed by 5 bases and J by 6 bases, leaving 22 bases between them. Per germline, CDR1 SGHNT and CDR2 YYREEE (reference sequence). The CDR3 loop spans 16 amino acids. The CDR3 loop reads CASRLEIGGESDTQYF. In nucleotides, the CDR3 is TGTGCCAGCAGACTCGAGATTGGGGGCGAAAGCGATACGCAGTATTTT.

The chain joins TRBV9 to TRBJ2-1, with 9 nucleotides matching TRBD2. Germline V CDR1 and CDR2: SGDLS, YYNGEE. The ends lost 1 base at V and 4 bases at J; junction bases unmatched: 12. The CDR3 has 18 amino acids. The CDR3 loop is CASSVSTSGQNAYNEQFF. CDR3 coding DNA: TGTGCCAGCAGCGTAAGTACTAGCGGGCAAAACGCTTACAATGAGCAGTTCTTC.

V gene TRBV27 combines with J gene TRBJ2-1, with 8 bases identical to TRBD1. The ends lost 6 bases at V and 5 bases at J; junction bases unmatched: 6. Germline lookup yields CDR1 MNHEY and CDR2 SMNVEV (reference sequence). The length of the CDR3 is 14 residues. The CDR3 coding sequence is TGTGCCAGCAGCCCCGACAGGGGCGACAATGAGCAGTTCTTC. Translating gives CASSPDRGDNEQFF.

The chain carries TRBV30 and TRBJ2-5; D is unresolved. This CDR3 comprises 13 residues. Trimming took 1 base from V and 4 from J, leaving 10 bases between them. Germline values: CDR1 GTSNPN, CDR2 SVGIG (reference sequence). This chain's CDR3 is CAWSARVAETQYF. The DNA of the CDR3 is TGTGCCTGGAGTGCTCGGGTGGCAGAGACCCAGTACTTC.

The chain links TRBV11-3 to TRBJ2-1; no clear D. Germline CDR1 and CDR2: SGHNT and YENEEA. The V end lost 1 base, the J end lost 8 bases, and 3 bases lay between the germline ends. The CDR3 is made up of 11 amino acids. CDR3 DNA sequence: TGTGCCAGCAGCTTAGCAGATGAGCAGTTCTTC. This encodes CASSLADEQFF.

The V call is TRBV25-1, the J call TRBJ2-6; a possible D gene is TRBD1 (5 bases). The CDR3 totals 15 residues. Germline V gene data show CDR1 as MGHDK and CDR2 as SYGVNS. The V and J ends lost 4 bases and 2 bases respectively, with 9 bases between them. This CDR3 is CASSVSGTGANVLTF. The CDR3 nucleotides read TGTGCCAGCAGTGTCTCAGGGACTGGGGCCAACGTCCTGACTTTC.

V and J are TRBV5-1 and TRBJ1-1, with 8 bases aligning to TRBD1. Germline lookup yields CDR1 SGHRS and CDR2 YFSETQ. CDR3 size: 15 residues. Unmatched junction bases numbered 13, after V lost 4 bases and J lost 8 bases. The CDR3 sequence: CASSPTAGTGLEAFF. CDR3 in DNA: TGCGCCAGCAGCCCAACCGCCGGGACAGGATTAGAAGCTTTCTTT. Variable domain in full (rest from reference TRBV5-1 and TRBJ1-1): KAGVTQTPRYLIKTRGQQVTLSCSPISGHRSVSWYQQTPGQGLQFLFEYFSETQRNKGNFPGRFSGRQFSNSRSEMNVSTLELGDSALYLCASSPTAGTGLEAFFGQGTRLTVV.

The V call is TRBV7-8, the J call TRBJ2-1; 8 positions match TRBD2. CDR3 length equals 15 residues. V shed 3 bases and J 9 bases; nucleotides not matched to a gene: 10. The germline V gene encodes CDR1 SGHVS and CDR2 FQNEAQ. The CDR3 DNA reads TGTGCCAGCAGCTTGATTAGCGGGGTCTCAGGTGAGCAGTTCTTC. Translated: CASSLISGVSGEQFF.

This chain joins TRBV4-3 and TRBJ2-3; 9 bases match TRBD2. CDR1 and CDR2 from the germline V gene are LGHNA and YSLEER. The CDR3 has 15 residues. Losses at the gene ends were 2 bases for V and 9 bases for J; bases not matched to a gene: 9. CDR3 coding DNA: TGCGCCAGCAGCCAATTAGCGGGAGTAGGCTCAACGCAGTATTTT. This encodes CASSQLAGVGSTQYF.

The rearrangement uses TRBV27 and TRBJ2-3, with 8 bases identical to TRBD2. CDR3 length equals 14 residues. The V and J ends lost 6 bases and 1 base, in that order; junction bases with no gene match: 3. The germline V gene encodes CDR1 MNHEY and CDR2 SMNVEV (reference sequence). The CDR3 spells CASSWREGTDTQYF. The CDR3 nucleotides are TGTGCCAGCAGCTGGCGGGAGGGCACAGATACGCAGTATTTT.

This chain joins TRBV5-4 and TRBJ2-5, with 12 positions matching TRBD1. From germline, CDR1 is SGHNT and CDR2 YYREEE (reference sequence). V dropped 7 bases and J dropped 5; count of bases not matched to a gene: 9. There are 15 residues in the CDR3. The CDR3 DNA sequence: TGTGCCAGCGGGACAGGGGGCGGGAAAACGGAGACCCAGTACTTC. The encoded protein is CASGTGGGKTETQYF.

V and J are TRBV7-6 and TRBJ2-1; 11 nucleotides line up with TRBD2. After removal of 4 bases from V and 6 bases from J, the junction contained 5 bases not matched to a gene. There are 15 residues in the CDR3. Germline CDR1 SGHVS, CDR2 FNYEAQ. CDR3 sequence: CASSSTSGIGNEQFF. As DNA, the CDR3 is TGTGCCAGCAGCTCGACTAGCGGGATAGGCAATGAGCAGTTCTTC.

In its sample, this clone was seen once. The chain has TRBV18 and TRBJ2-3; D is possibly TRBD2 (6 bases). V lost 5 bases to trimming and J lost 2 bases, with 17 bases between them. Per germline, CDR1 KGHSH and CDR2 LQKENI. This CDR3 comprises 16 residues. As DNA, the CDR3 is TGTGCCAGCTCATCTCAGCTAGCGTATAACACAGATACGCAGTATTTT. This sequence encodes CASSSQLAYNTDTQYF.

The chain carries TRBV11-2 and TRBJ2-7, with 10 bases fitting TRBD2. The V segment lost 2 bases and the J segment 4 bases; nucleotides outside the gene matches: 11. Germline V CDR1 and CDR2: SGHAT, FQNNGV. This CDR3 spans 17 amino acids. The DNA for the CDR3 is TGTGCCAGCAGCTTACAGCCCCTCGGACTAGCGGAATACGAGCAGTACGTC. Residues: CASSLQPLGLAEYEQYV.

The rearrangement uses TRBV7-9 and TRBJ2-7; 15 bases are a match to TRBD2. The CDR3 totals 18 residues. The V gene's germline CDR1 is SEHNR and CDR2 FQNEAQ (reference sequence). Losses at the gene ends were 1 base for V and 2 bases for J; bases not matched to a gene: 6. CDR3 in DNA: TGTGCCAGCAGCTTAGAGGGTGGACTAGCGGGAGGGCCCTACGAGCAGTACTTC. This gives the protein CASSLEGGLAGGPYEQYF.

The chain combines TRBV9 with TRBJ2-5; D gene uncertain. CDR3 length: 14 amino acids. Germline V lookup: CDR1 SGDLS, CDR2 YYNGEE. The V and J ends lost 4 bases and 4 bases respectively, with 14 bases between them. This chain's CDR3 is CASSPRSLGETQYF. CDR3 in DNA: TGTGCCAGCAGCCCCCGAAGCCTCGGAGAGACCCAGTACTTC. The full variable domain, with the rest looked up from reference TRBV9 and TRBJ2-5, is DSGVTQTPKHLITATGQRVTLRCSPRSGDLSVYWYQQSLDQGLQFLIQYYNGEERAKGNILERFSAQQFPDLHSELNLSSLELGDSALYFCASSPRSLGETQYFGPGTRLLVL.

CDR3 bases: TGTGCCAGCAGTGAAGATCAGGGGAATAGCAATCAGCCCCAGCATTTT. Its protein product is CASSEDQGNSNQPQHF. The rearrangement joins TRBV2 to TRBJ1-5, with TRBD1 as a possible D gene (6 bases). V lost 1 base, J lost 0 bases, and 10 bases lay in between. This CDR3 has 16 residues. CDR1 and CDR2 from the germline V gene are SNHLY and FYNNEI.

The chain is built from TRBV21-1 and TRBJ2-3; TRBD2 is taken as the D call from the table, unchecked against the DNA. TRBV21-1 is shown as a pseudogene. The CDR3 covers 16 residues. CDR3 in amino acids: CASSIRLAGGVGPPFF. In nucleotides, the CDR3 is TGTGCCAGCAGCATCCGACTAGCGGGAGGCGTCGGGCCCCCGTTTTTT.

The genes are TRBV6-5 and TRBJ1-1; 7 nucleotides line up with TRBD1. V lost 4 bases to trimming and J lost 0 bases; unmatched junction nucleotides: 2. Germline CDR1 MNHEY, CDR2 SVGAGI. The CDR3 is 14 residues long. CDR3 sequence reads: CASSSGQVNTEAFF. In DNA form, the CDR3 reads TGTGCCAGCAGTTCTGGACAGGTGAACACTGAAGCTTTCTTT.

The chain links TRBV2 to TRBJ1-5; weak D call: TRBD1 (6 bases). Germline loops: CDR1 SNHLY, CDR2 FYNNEI. There are 15 residues in the CDR3. Trimming removed 5 bases from V and 3 bases from J, with 14 bases in between. Here the CDR3 reads CASSPSQGYNQPQHF. In nucleotides, the CDR3 is TGTGCCAGCAGTCCCTCACAGGGTTACAATCAGCCCCAGCATTTT. Complete variable domain (other parts from reference TRBV2 and TRBJ1-5): EPEVTQTPSHQVTQMGQEVILRCVPISNHLYFYWYRQILGQKVEFLVSFYNNEISEKSEIFDDQFSVERPDGSNFTLKIRSTKLEDSAMYFCASSPSQGYNQPQHFGDGTRLSIL.

The chain is built from TRBV29-1 and TRBJ2-3; no definite D call. The CDR3 is 12 residues long. CDR1 and CDR2 from the germline V gene are SQVTM and ANQGSEA. The ends were cut back, 2 bases at V and 2 bases at J, with 5 bases in the middle. The CDR3 DNA follows: TGCAGCGTTGAATTCAACACAGATACGCAGTATTTT. Translation: CSVEFNTDTQYF.

This chain links TRBV18 with TRBJ2-1, with 9 bases identical to TRBD1. Germline V gene data show CDR1 as KGHSH and CDR2 as LQKENI. V was pared by 5 bases and J by 10 bases, with 3 bases of the junction left unmatched. The CDR3 length is 12 residues. In nucleotides, the CDR3 is TGTGCCAGCTCAAGGGACAGGGACGAGCAGTTCTTC. As protein: CASSRDRDEQFF.

The rearrangement joins TRBV19 to TRBJ2-3, with 10 bases aligning to TRBD1. V dropped 10 bases and J dropped 1; count of bases not matched to a gene: 5. The CDR3 extends over 14 amino acids. The germline CDR1 and CDR2 sequences are LNHDA and SQIVND (reference sequence). The CDR3 nucleotides are TGTGCCACCGCGACAGGGGGCGGCACAGATACGCAGTATTTT. Translating it yields CATATGGGTDTQYF.

V and J are TRBV28 and TRBJ2-7; 7 bases agree with TRBD1. The CDR3 length is 16 residues. Losses at the gene ends were 3 bases for V and 0 bases for J; bases not matched to a gene: 8. Germline V gene data show CDR1 as MDHEN and CDR2 as SYDVKM. CDR3: CASSLRDRASSYEQYF. CDR3 DNA: TGTGCCAGCAGTTTGCGAGACAGGGCTTCCTCCTACGAGCAGTACTTC.

Here the CDR3 reads CASSPVRQGQPQHF. CDR3 bases: TGTGCCAGCTCACCGGTGCGACAGGGCCAGCCCCAGCATTTT. The chain joins TRBV18 to TRBJ1-5; 7 bases align to TRBD1. V dropped 3 bases and J dropped 7; count of bases not matched to a gene: 6. CDR3 size: 14 residues. Looked up from germline, CDR1 is KGHSH and CDR2 is LQKENI.

The CDR3 loop reads CASSRLRGQPQHF. The CDR3 DNA follows: TGCGCCAGCAGTCGGCTGAGAGGACAGCCCCAGCATTTT. The chain couples TRBV23-1 to TRBJ1-5; D gene unclear. TRBV23-1 is assigned to the ORF class and has an uncertain function. Trimming took 4 bases from V and 7 from J, leaving 11 bases between them. CDR3 length equals 13 residues.